Listed here are 29 T cell receptor beta chains from one sample, sequenced in a study of shared clonotypes between healthy human individuals. Profiling relied on immunoSEQ multiplex PCR, and the TCRdb table lists in-frame clones only, not all of them. The table shows 520,000 or so clones, with 79% occurring only once. The sample comprised PBMCs. The receptors here all came from a woman in her thirties or forties in good health. Some clones in this sample may be carry-over from other donors' samples.

J is TRBJ2-4 and V is TRBV28, with TRBD2 as a possible D gene (5 bases). Per the germline V gene, CDR1 is MDHEN and CDR2 is SYDVKM. This CDR3 has 15 amino acids. The V end was cut by 5 bases, the J end by 5 bases, with 16 bases between. As DNA, the CDR3 is TGTGCCAGCAGTCCCGCGAGCGAGGGCCAAAACATTCAGTACTTC. It encodes CASSPASEGQNIQYF.

The chain recombines TRBV18 with TRBJ2-2, with D possibly TRBD1 on 6 matching bases. Trimming pared 6 bases from V and 1 base from J, leaving 15 bases between. CDR1 and CDR2 from the germline V gene are KGHSH and LQKENI. The CDR3 has 16 residues. CDR3 region: CASSPRQVLNTGELFF. CDR3 bases: TGTGCCAGCTCGCCGAGACAGGTTTTGAACACCGGGGAGCTGTTTTTT.

The genes are TRBV12-5 and TRBJ2-1, with D perhaps TRBD2 (5 bases). Trimming removed 6 bases from V and 6 bases from J, with 9 bases in between. The CDR3 loop spans 12 amino acids. CDR1 and CDR2 from the germline V gene are LGHNT and FRNRAP. The CDR3 DNA reads as TGTGCTAGTGGCGCCGGGATCAATGAGCAGTTCTTC. Translating it yields CASGAGINEQFF.

V usage is TRBV29-1 and J usage is TRBJ2-5; tentatively, D is TRBD2 (6 bases). V was shortened by 7 bases and J by 5 bases, with 17 bases between the two germline ends. The V gene's germline CDR1 is SQVTM and CDR2 ANQGSEA. CDR3 size: 13 residues. CDR3: CSASPGSWETQYF. CDR3 DNA sequence: TGCAGCGCAAGTCCCGGGAGTTGGGAGACCCAGTACTTC.

The genes are TRBV23-1 and TRBJ2-7; D not certain. TRBV23-1 qualifies as an ORF whose function is uncertain. The CDR3 is 13 amino acids. Trimming shortened V by 0 bases and J by 5 bases, and 8 bases separated the two germline ends. The CDR3 sequence: CASSQSSGNEQYF. CDR3 DNA sequence: TGCGCCAGCAGTCAATCGTCTGGGAACGAGCAGTACTTC.

Note on this clone: The same CDR3 can be traced to other DNA sequences in this sample. The genes are TRBV19 and TRBJ1-5, with D hard to call. This CDR3 spans 15 amino acids. Germline V gene lookup returns CDR1 LNHDA and CDR2 SQIVND (reference sequence). V was clipped by 2 bases and J by 0 bases, with 8 bases between them. The chain's CDR3 is CASSILGNSNQPQHF. The CDR3 DNA is TGTGCCAGTAGTATACTGGGGAATAGCAATCAGCCCCAGCATTTT.

The rearrangement links TRBV7-2 to TRBJ2-5; a possible D gene is TRBD1 (6 bases). The CDR3 length is 14 residues. Looked up from germline, CDR1 is SGHTA and CDR2 is FQGNSA. V lost 5 bases and J lost 5, with 15 bases in between. The CDR3 DNA reads as TGTGCCAGCAGCGCCCGACAGGAGTGGGAGACCCAGTACTTC. It translates to CASSARQEWETQYF.

The chain recombines TRBV4-1 with TRBJ1-1; TRBD1 aligns across 7 bases. Germline V CDR1 and CDR2: MGHRA, YSYEKL. With 11 bases clipped from V and 0 bases from J, the junction kept 6 bases outside the gene matches. This CDR3 comprises 13 residues. The CDR3 sequence is CAAQGGLNTEAFF. The CDR3 nucleotides read TGCGCCGCCCAGGGGGGGCTGAACACTGAAGCTTTCTTT.

This rearrangement joins TRBV7-7 to TRBJ2-5, with D perhaps TRBD2 (7 bases). This CDR3 has 16 residues. Trimming stripped 1 base from V and 7 bases from J, with 19 bases between. Germline loops: CDR1 SSHAT, CDR2 FNYEAQ (reference sequence). CDR3 region: CASSLVAGAHRGTQYF. The CDR3 DNA reads as TGTGCCAGCAGCTTAGTTGCGGGGGCGCATCGGGGGACCCAGTACTTC.

The gene calls are TRBV13 and TRBJ1-3; 7 nucleotides match TRBD1. The CDR3 contains 14 residues. The V gene end was trimmed by 5 bases and the J gene end by 3 bases; junction bases not matched to a gene: 4. Germline assignment: CDR1 PRHDT and CDR2 FYEKMQ (reference sequence). As DNA, the CDR3 is TGTGCCAGCAGCCGCGACAGGGTTGGAAACACCATATATTTT. Amino acid sequence: CASSRDRVGNTIYF.

The chain combines TRBV6-6 with TRBJ2-7, with D possibly being TRBD1 (6 bases). The germline CDR1 and CDR2 sequences are MNHNY and SVGAGI (reference sequence). V lost 5 bases to trimming and J lost 3 bases, with 11 bases between them. There are 13 residues in the CDR3. The chain's CDR3 is CASSIQGLYEQYF. CDR3 coding DNA: TGTGCCAGCAGTATACAGGGCCTCTACGAGCAGTACTTC.

The gene calls are TRBV28 and TRBJ2-1; D remains ambiguous. Germline CDR1 is MDHEN and CDR2 is SYDVKM. This CDR3 has 13 residues. With 4 bases removed from V and 7 bases from J, the gap between germline ends came to 11 bases. The CDR3 sequence: CASSSQARNEQFF. CDR3 bases: TGTGCCAGCAGTTCCCAGGCCAGGAATGAGCAGTTCTTC.

CDR3 loop: CASSFLPGTYHNEQFF. Written as DNA, the CDR3 is TGTGCCAGCAGCTTTCTTCCAGGGACCTACCACAATGAGCAGTTCTTC. This sequence joins TRBV13 and TRBJ2-1; the D call may be TRBD1 or TRBD2 (5 bases each). The V end lost 3 bases, the J end lost 5 bases, and 17 bases lay between the germline ends. The CDR3 sequence is 16 residues long. Germline assignment: CDR1 PRHDT and CDR2 FYEKMQ (reference sequence).

The genes are TRBV7-8 and TRBJ2-7; TRBD1 might be the D (5 bases). Germline V gene data show CDR1 as SGHVS and CDR2 as FQNEAQ. Deletions cut 0 bases from V and 3 bases from J, with 12 bases between. The CDR3 has 15 amino acids. The CDR3 sequence is CASSLAEGALYEQYF. The DNA for the CDR3 is TGTGCCAGCAGCTTAGCAGAAGGGGCGCTCTACGAGCAGTACTTC.

The chain uses TRBV6-4 and TRBJ2-2, with D uncertain. Germline CDR1 reads MRHNA; CDR2 reads SNTAGT. This CDR3 comprises 13 residues. Trimming took off 4 bases at V and 1 base at J, with 4 bases between the two ends. The CDR3 bases are TGTGCCAGCAGTGTAGGGAACACCGGGGAGCTGTTTTTT. It specifies CASSVGNTGELFF.

The rearrangement uses TRBV28 and TRBJ2-3, with 10 bases matching TRBD2. The junction had 5 bases not matched to a gene; V was cut back by 2 bases and J by 3 bases. CDR3 length: 16 amino acids. The germline V gene has CDR1 MDHEN and CDR2 SYDVKM. The CDR3 is CASSLGSGRGTDTQYF. The DNA of the CDR3 is TGTGCCAGCAGTTTAGGGAGCGGGAGGGGTACAGATACGCAGTATTTT.

The chain links TRBV5-1 to TRBJ2-2, with a tentative D call TRBD1 (6 bases). This CDR3 is 15 amino acids long. V was shortened by 6 bases and J by 3 bases, with 15 bases between the two germline ends. Germline lookup yields CDR1 SGHRS and CDR2 YFSETQ. In DNA, the CDR3 is TGCGCCAGCACCCTGTACAGGGTGGACACCGGGGAGCTGTTTTTT. Translated: CASTLYRVDTGELFF.

The rearrangement joins TRBV18 to TRBJ2-1, with 9 bases that match TRBD1. The CDR3 runs 14 residues. Germline-derived CDR1 and CDR2 are KGHSH and LQKENI. V trimming: 5 bases; J trimming: 4 bases; junction bases outside the gene matches: 3. CDR3 bases: TGTGCCAGCTCATCCGGGACAGGGTACAATGAGCAGTTCTTC. It yields the protein CASSSGTGYNEQFF.

This clone was picked up one time. Here the CDR3 reads CASIRGPTQYF. The CDR3 nucleotides read TGTGCCAGCATTCGGGGTCCCACGCAGTATTTT. V usage is TRBV7-2 and J usage is TRBJ2-3; tentatively, D is TRBD2 (5 bases). In germline, CDR1 is SGHTA, CDR2 FQGNSA. The CDR3 has 11 amino acids. V was trimmed by 7 bases and J by 9 bases, leaving 11 bases between them.

The V gene is TRBV19, the J gene TRBJ1-5; 12 bases are a match to TRBD1. This CDR3 is 14 amino acids long. Germline V gene data show CDR1 as LNHDA and CDR2 as SQIVND (reference sequence). V dropped 5 bases and J dropped 5; count of bases not matched to a gene: 1. This chain's CDR3 is CASSGTGGYQPQHF. The CDR3 bases are TGTGCCAGTAGTGGGACAGGGGGCTATCAGCCCCAGCATTTT.

The chain uses TRBV28 and TRBJ2-7, with D hard to call. Between the trimmed V and J ends, which lost 6 bases and 6 bases, there was a span of 12 bases. Germline V gene data show CDR1 as MDHEN and CDR2 as SYDVKM. The CDR3 consists of 12 residues. CDR3 sequence: CASSRLPGEQYF. Here the CDR3 DNA reads TGTGCCAGCAGCAGGCTCCCGGGCGAGCAGTACTTC. Together with reference TRBV28 and TRBJ2-7, the CDR3 gives the full variable domain: DVKVTQSSRYLVKRTGEKVFLECVQDMDHENMFWYRQDPGLGLRLIYFSYDVKMKEKGDIPEGYSVSREKKERFSLILESASTNQTSMYLCASSRLPGEQYFGPGTRLTVT.

Of note for this clone: Within the sample, other DNA sequences also encode this same CDR3. The gene calls are TRBV7-9 and TRBJ1-3, with 7 bases identical to TRBD1. The ends lost 5 bases at V and 0 bases at J; junction bases unmatched: 4. Germline CDR1 and CDR2: SEHNR and FQNEAQ (reference sequence). This CDR3 is 15 amino acids long. The CDR3 reads CASSPGTASGNTIYF. The CDR3 DNA sequence: TGTGCCAGCAGCCCTGGGACAGCCTCTGGAAACACCATATATTTT.

The rearrangement uses TRBV6-9 and TRBJ2-5, with D unresolved. This CDR3 has 11 amino acids. Trimming left V 8 bases short and J 7 bases short, with 11 bases between. Looked up from germline, CDR1 is MNHGY and CDR2 is SVAAGI. The CDR3 region has the DNA TGTGCCAGCCGGAGACACGGGACCCAGTACTTC. Its protein product is CASRRHGTQYF.

This clone has only a few counts. The chain has TRBV9 and TRBJ2-1; tentatively, D is TRBD1 (6 bases). The germline CDR1 and CDR2 sequences are SGDLS and YYNGEE. CDR3 length equals 14 residues. Trimming cost V 3 bases and J 5 bases, with 12 bases left between them. The CDR3 spells CASSDDRSHNEQFF. CDR3 coding DNA: TGTGCCAGCAGCGACGACAGGTCACACAATGAGCAGTTCTTC.

The chain uses TRBV18 and TRBJ2-7; no reliable D call. Germline-derived CDR1 and CDR2 are KGHSH and LQKENI. Trimming took off 2 bases at V and 6 bases at J, with 8 bases between the two ends. There are 12 residues in the CDR3. Written as DNA, the CDR3 is TGTGCCAGCTCACCAGCGGTTAGCGAGCAGTACTTC. Residues: CASSPAVSEQYF.

On this clone itself: The same CDR3 arises from other DNA sequences in this sample as well. The rearrangement uses TRBV5-4 and TRBJ2-7, with D uncertain. Germline assignment: CDR1 SGHNT and CDR2 YYREEE (reference sequence). The CDR3 spans 14 residues. V lost 0 bases, J lost 2 bases, and 9 bases lay in between. The chain's CDR3 is CASSLADGTYEQYF. CDR3 DNA: TGTGCCAGCAGCTTGGCCGACGGAACCTACGAGCAGTACTTC.

The rearrangement links TRBV6-1 to TRBJ1-4; D is undetermined. This CDR3 spans 15 amino acids. Germline values: CDR1 MNHNS, CDR2 SASEGT. V was cut by 11 bases and J by 0 bases, with 16 bases left in between. CDR3 sequence reads: CAATDQSATNEKLFF. CDR3 coding DNA: TGTGCCGCTACAGATCAGAGTGCAACTAATGAAAAACTGTTTTTT.

The chain links TRBV2 to TRBJ2-2; TRBD2 agrees at 13 bases. The CDR3 has 15 amino acids. The V and J ends lost 6 bases and 4 bases, in that order; junction bases with no gene match: 2. Germline V gene data show CDR1 as SNHLY and CDR2 as FYNNEI. CDR3: CASRGLAGVTGELFF. The CDR3 nucleotides read TGTGCCAGCAGAGGACTAGCGGGAGTCACCGGGGAGCTGTTTTTT.

Many counts were recorded for this clone. The V and J genes are TRBV5-1 and TRBJ2-3, with 9 bases lining up with TRBD2. CDR3 length: 16 residues. Germline-derived CDR1 and CDR2 are SGHRS and YFSETQ. Losses at the gene ends were 2 bases for V and 2 bases for J; bases not matched to a gene: 6. The CDR3 sequence: CASSFRLAGATDTQYF. For the CDR3, the DNA is TGCGCCAGCAGCTTTCGGTTAGCGGGAGCCACAGATACGCAGTATTTT.